The clone carrying this TCR beta chain has a count of ten or more. The evidence that diagnosis relied on was clinical symptoms, serum thyroxine, TRAb, thyroid ultrasound and orbital computed tomography. This specimen comes from a study of Graves' ophthalmopathy and Graves' hyperthyroidism. Overall study: Blood was drawn at initial diagnosis, before any treatment.

From RNA, the CDR3 regions of TCR beta chains were amplified and sequenced. First-round RT-PCR employed HTBI primers, with a second-round multiplex PCR after it. Each CDR3 protein is one row after TCRdb ran MiXCR on the multiplex PCR reads. The data hold around 340,000 distinct CDR3 sequences, with 15% to 20% observed a single time. Germline CDR1 reads SQVTM; CDR2 reads ANQGSEA. V was trimmed by 4 bases and J by 0 bases, leaving 3 bases between them. The CDR3 length is 11 residues. The sequence was collected from an adult man with Graves' ophthalmopathy. The specimen was peripheral blood. J is TRBJ1-1 and V is TRBV29-1, with D unclear. As DNA, the CDR3 is TGCAGCGTTGGCATGAACACTGAAGCTTTCTTT. Translation: CSVGMNTEAFF.